Here is one T cell receptor (beta chain) with its context. Its antigen is not identified. This CDR3 is built from 18 residues. Germline CDR1 and CDR2: SQVTM and ANQGSEA. V lost 6 bases and J lost 0; bases outside the gene matches: 16. The sample comes from a study of CD8+ T cells in alopecia areata. It was cDNA, reverse transcribed from extracted RNA, that served as the sequencing template. Profiling relied on immunoSEQ multiplex PCR, and the TCRdb table lists in-frame clones only, not all of them. The table has around 14,000 clones, approximately 53% seen once. The authors sorted CD4+ cells into CD25+CD127- cells for four or five patients. Obtained from alopecia areata patients were lesional scalp punch biopsies along with peripheral blood. Sorted populations comprised CD4+ and CD8+ T cells obtained from PBMCs. General study findings and limits: Possibly as an HLA-related effect, TCR sharing across patients appeared less clear than in mice. Lesional tissue from the scalp (especially in alopecia totalis/universalis) showed higher clonality than normal scalp.

The rearrangement links TRBV29-1 to TRBJ2-1; TRBD2 agrees at 8 bases. The receptor's source is a human donor with alopecia areata. Sequenced input: CD4+ Tregs sorted from blood. DNA of the CDR3: TGCAGCGTGATGACCGGGACTAGGCCGAAATCCTCCTACAATGAGCAGTTCTTC. This encodes CSVMTGTRPKSSYNEQFF.